This is a list of T cell receptor beta chains from one sample in a study of OX40 agonist ivuxolimab in advanced cancers. This table comes from immunoSEQ multiplex PCR, and its TCRdb copy is limited to in-frame clones, with some not included. The sample has approximately 69,000 clones; about 86% are singletons. The sequences come from CD4+ or CD8+ T cells sorted from blood, collected in a trial of the OX40 agonist ivuxolimab. The receptors were sampled from an adult with an advanced solid tumor such as melanoma, head and neck, liver or kidney cancer. Each CDR3 is given with its conserved first and last residue. A D gene is named only where the DNA matches it firmly. Rows give clone size only sometimes, using once, few, many, or a class for an expanded clone.

v_call	clone_size	j_call	d_call	cdr3_aa	cdr3_nt
TRBV19	once	TRBJ1-5	.	CASSTGTGGKQPQHF	TGTGCCAGTAGTACCGGGACCGGGGGGAAGCAGCCCCAGCATTTT
TRBV2	.	TRBJ2-5	TRBD2	CASRRETSGSETQYF	TGTGCCAGCAGGCGGGAGACTAGCGGGAGTGAGACCCAGTACTTC
TRBV19	.	TRBJ1-5	TRBD1	CASSIRGPVRGQHF	TGTGCCAGTAGTATCAGGGGGCCGGTTCGGGGCCAGCATTTT
TRBV19	.	TRBJ2-2	TRBD1	CASSPGQGRVTGELFF	TGTGCCAGTAGTCCAGGACAGGGTCGAGTAACCGGGGAGCTGTTTTTT
TRBV5-1	.	TRBJ2-3	.	CASSFSSAGDTQYF	TGCGCCAGCAGCTTTAGTAGTGCGGGGGATACGCAGTATTTT
TRBV7-9	.	TRBJ2-7	TRBD2	CASSLAPGGLSYEQYF	TGTGCCAGCAGCTTAGCTCCGGGAGGGCTATCCTACGAGCAGTACTTC
TRBV30	.	TRBJ2-2	.	CAWSRDTGELFF	TGTGCCTGGAGCAGGGACACCGGGGAGCTGTTTTTT
TRBV18	once	TRBJ2-3	TRBD2	CASSPPGLAGPDTQYF	TGTGCCAGCTCACCACCCGGCCTAGCGGGCCCAGATACGCAGTATTTT
TRBV9	.	TRBJ2-2	TRBD1	CASTPDRVNTGELFF	TGTGCCAGCACCCCCGACAGGGTGAACACCGGGGAGCTGTTTTTT
TRBV7-2	.	TRBJ2-7	.	CASSSETYEQYF	TGTGCCAGCAGCTCTGAAACCTACGAGCAGTACTTC
TRBV27	.	TRBJ2-1	TRBD2	CASSSPLAGVFSYNEQFF	TGTGCCAGCAGTTCCCCACTAGCGGGGGTCTTTAGCTACAATGAGCAGTTCTTC
TRBV14	.	TRBJ1-2	.	CASSQDSSQGRTF	TGTGCCAGCAGCCAAGATTCTAGCCAGGGAAGAACCTTC
TRBV19	.	TRBJ2-7	.	CASSSDRGFTNEQYF	TGTGCCAGTAGTTCCGACCGGGGTTTCACGAACGAGCAGTACTTC
TRBV9	.	TRBJ2-1	.	CASSVAGEQFF	TGTGCCAGCAGCGTAGCCGGTGAGCAGTTCTTC
TRBV18	few	TRBJ2-3	.	CASSPPSPTDTQYF	TGTGCCAGCTCACCACCGTCCCCCACAGATACGCAGTATTTT
TRBV7-9	medium-sized	TRBJ2-3	.	CASSFSGQTDTQYF	TGTGCCAGCAGCTTCTCGGGGCAAACAGATACGCAGTATTTT
TRBV5-6	.	TRBJ2-3	TRBD2	CASSLYYRSASGGTDTQYF	TGTGCCAGCAGCTTGTATTATAGGAGCGCTAGCGGGGGCACAGATACGCAGTATTTT
TRBV28	.	TRBJ2-4	.	CASSLGGSAKNIQYF	TGTGCCAGCAGTTTGGGGGGATCGGCCAAAAACATTCAGTACTTC
TRBV19	.	TRBJ2-1	TRBD2	CASSIDGTSGVYNEQFF	TGTGCCAGTAGTATAGATGGGACTAGCGGGGTGTACAATGAGCAGTTCTTC
TRBV19	.	TRBJ2-2	TRBD1	CASSIKQGVAGELFF	TGTGCCAGTAGTATAAAGCAGGGGGTAGCCGGGGAGCTGTTTTTT
TRBV6-6	.	TRBJ1-1	.	CASSYSNTPNTEAFF	TGTGCCAGCAGTTACTCGAACACGCCGAACACTGAAGCTTTCTTT